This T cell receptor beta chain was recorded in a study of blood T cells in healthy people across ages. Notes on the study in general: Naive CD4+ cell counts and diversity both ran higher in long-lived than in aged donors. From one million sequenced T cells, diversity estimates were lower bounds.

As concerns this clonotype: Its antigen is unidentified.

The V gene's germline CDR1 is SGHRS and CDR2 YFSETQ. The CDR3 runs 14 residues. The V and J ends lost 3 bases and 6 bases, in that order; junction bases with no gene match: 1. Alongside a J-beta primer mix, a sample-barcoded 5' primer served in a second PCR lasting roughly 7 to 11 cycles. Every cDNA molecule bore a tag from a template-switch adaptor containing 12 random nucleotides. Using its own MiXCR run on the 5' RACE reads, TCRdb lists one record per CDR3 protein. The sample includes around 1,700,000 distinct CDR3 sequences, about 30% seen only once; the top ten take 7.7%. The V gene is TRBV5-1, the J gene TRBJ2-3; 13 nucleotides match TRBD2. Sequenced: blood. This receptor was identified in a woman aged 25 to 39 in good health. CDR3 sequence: CASSSTSGRDTQYF. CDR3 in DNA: TGCGCCAGCAGCTCGACTAGCGGGAGGGATACGCAGTATTTT.